This T cell receptor (beta chain) appears in the sequencing data of a study of cytotoxic CD8 clonotypes in ibrutinib-treated CLL. The wider study: Enrolment comprised around twelve relapsed/refractory and over 14 treatment-naive patients; fewer than 18 were IGHV unmutated. Across samples, productive templates numbered 200,000 to 300,000 and productive rearrangements reached some 94,000 on average.

Sequencing used immunoSEQ multiplex PCR; TCRdb keeps in-frame clones, though not all of them. Of around 250,000 clones detected, 70% appear once; the ten largest clones hold 15%. Findings of the study overall: Baseline clonality exceeded age-matched healthy donors and tracked circulating CD8+ T-cell counts.

Trimming cost V 8 bases and J 2 bases, with 10 bases left between them. Germline V gene lookup returns CDR1 SGHTA and CDR2 FQGNSA. This CDR3 contains 13 residues. About this clone: Its matching antigen is unknown.

The genes are TRBV7-2 and TRBJ2-1; maybe TRBD2 (6 bases). The receptor's source is a human donor with chronic lymphocytic leukemia. The sequencing used PBMCs, collected after 24 months of ibrutinib treatment. The chain's CDR3 is CASGAGPYNEQFF. The CDR3 DNA reads TGTGCCAGCGGGGCGGGACCCTACAATGAGCAGTTCTTC. The entire variable domain, with the rest obtained from reference TRBV7-2 and TRBJ2-1, is as follows: GAGVSQSPSNKVTEKGKDVELRCDPISGHTALYWYRQSLGQGLEFLIYFQGNSAPDKSGLPSDRFSAERTGGSVSTLTIQRTQQEDSAVYLCASGAGPYNEQFFGPGTRLTVL.